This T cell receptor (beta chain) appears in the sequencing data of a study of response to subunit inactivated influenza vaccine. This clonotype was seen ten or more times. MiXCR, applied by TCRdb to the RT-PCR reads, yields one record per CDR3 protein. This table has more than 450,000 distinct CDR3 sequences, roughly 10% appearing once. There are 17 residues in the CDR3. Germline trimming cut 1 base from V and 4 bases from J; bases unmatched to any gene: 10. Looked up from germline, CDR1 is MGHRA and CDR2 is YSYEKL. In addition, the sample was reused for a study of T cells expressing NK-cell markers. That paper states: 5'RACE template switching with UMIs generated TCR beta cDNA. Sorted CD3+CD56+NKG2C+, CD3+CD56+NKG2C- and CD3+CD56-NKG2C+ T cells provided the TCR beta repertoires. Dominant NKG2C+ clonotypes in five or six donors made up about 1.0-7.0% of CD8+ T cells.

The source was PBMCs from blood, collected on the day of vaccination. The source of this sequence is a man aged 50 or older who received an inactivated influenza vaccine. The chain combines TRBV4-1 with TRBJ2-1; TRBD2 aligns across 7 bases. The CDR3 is CASSQVRLRGIYNEQFF. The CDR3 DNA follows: TGCGCCAGCAGCCAAGTCCGGTTGCGGGGGATTTACAATGAGCAGTTCTTC.